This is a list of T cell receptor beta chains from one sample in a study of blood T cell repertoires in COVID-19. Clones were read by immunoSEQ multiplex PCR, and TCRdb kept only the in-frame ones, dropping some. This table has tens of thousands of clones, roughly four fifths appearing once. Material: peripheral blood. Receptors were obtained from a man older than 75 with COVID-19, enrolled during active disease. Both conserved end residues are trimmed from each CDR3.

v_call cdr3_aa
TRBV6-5 ASRGSRYEQY
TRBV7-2 ATSVGVRSGNTIY
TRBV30 AWSRVLGYT
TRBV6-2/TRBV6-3 ASSYSRQYNSPLH
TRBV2 ARKIQGVQGDGYT
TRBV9 ASSVESLYGTENYGYT
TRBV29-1 SVEVLTGAYWKTQY
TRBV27 ASSPTTSGSYNEQF
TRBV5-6 ASSLSGSYNEQF
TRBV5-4 ASSLGAGTSYEQY
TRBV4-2 ASSQEYGWTEAF
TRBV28 ASSSAGTGAVIGGEKLF
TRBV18 ASSPASGGTYNEQF
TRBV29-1 SVMRRGGKLF